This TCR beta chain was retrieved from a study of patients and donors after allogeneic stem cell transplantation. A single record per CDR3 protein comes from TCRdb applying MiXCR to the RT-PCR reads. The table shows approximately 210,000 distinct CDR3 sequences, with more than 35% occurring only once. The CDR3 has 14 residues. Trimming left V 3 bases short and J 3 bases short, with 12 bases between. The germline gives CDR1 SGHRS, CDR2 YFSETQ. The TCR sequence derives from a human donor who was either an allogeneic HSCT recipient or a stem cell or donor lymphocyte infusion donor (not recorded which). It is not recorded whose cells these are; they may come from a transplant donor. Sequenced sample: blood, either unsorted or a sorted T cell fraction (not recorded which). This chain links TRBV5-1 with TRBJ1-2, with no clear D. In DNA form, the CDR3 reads TGCGCCAGCAGCTCCTGGACCGCTGACTATGGCTACACCTTC. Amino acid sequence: CASSSWTADYGYTF.